A single sample gave rise to the 22 T cell receptor beta chains below, sequenced in a study of T cell responses to AZD1222 COVID-19 vaccine. The method was immunoSEQ multiplex PCR; TCRdb's version includes in-frame clones alone and lacks a portion of them. The table records about 120,000 clones, over 85% of them present only once. The material was peripheral blood, obtained on day 0 of AZD1222 vaccination. The receptor source for this set is an adult in good health.

The chain links TRBV24-1 to TRBJ1-6, with 7 bases lining up with TRBD1. The CDR3 is made up of 15 amino acids. Germline V lookup: CDR1 KGHDR, CDR2 SFDVKD. V was clipped by 10 bases and J by 6 bases; unmatched bases: 11. CDR3 sequence: CATAGGGIGNSPLHF. The CDR3 region has the DNA TGTGCCACGGCAGGGGGTGGCATTGGTAATTCACCCCTCCACTTT.

The genes are TRBV7-3 and TRBJ2-5, with 8 bases fitting TRBD2. The V segment lost 5 bases and the J segment 5 bases; nucleotides outside the gene matches: 13. This CDR3 spans 16 amino acids. The germline V gene encodes CDR1 SGHTA and CDR2 FQGTGA. The CDR3 region has the DNA TGTGCCAGCAGCCCCCGGGGGGGAGCGGTTCGGGAGACCCAGTACTTC. Its protein is CASSPRGGAVRETQYF.

This clone was detected only once. The J gene is TRBJ2-1, the V gene TRBV4-1, with D unclear. CDR3 size: 15 residues. V was trimmed by 0 bases and J by 0 bases, leaving 6 bases between them. Germline V gene sequence: CDR1 MGHRA, CDR2 YSYEKL. The CDR3 DNA is TGCGCCAGCAGCCAAGAACCTATCTCCTACAATGAGCAGTTCTTC. Translated: CASSQEPISYNEQFF.

V is TRBV15 and J is TRBJ1-2, with D hard to call. CDR1 is LNHNV and CDR2 is YYDKDF in the germline V gene (reference sequence). The CDR3 has 16 amino acids. V lost 0 bases and J 2 bases, leaving 13 bases between the germline ends. The CDR3 loop is CATSRDPQPGNYGYTF. CDR3 in DNA: TGTGCCACCAGCAGAGATCCCCAGCCAGGAAACTATGGCTACACCTTC.

About this clone itself: This same CDR3 is encoded by further DNA sequences in the sample. This chain links TRBV20-1 with TRBJ1-2, with D unresolved. Per the germline V gene, CDR1 is DFQATT and CDR2 is SNEGSKA (reference sequence). Trimming removed 3 bases from V and 2 bases from J, with 4 bases in between. CDR3 length: 11 residues. CDR3 in amino acids: CSARVNYGYTF. CDR3 sequence (DNA): TGCAGTGCTAGGGTCAACTATGGCTACACCTTC.

There are many counts of this clone. The CDR3: CSVGRREIGTDTQYF. CDR3 in DNA: TGCAGCGTTGGGAGGCGGGAGATTGGCACAGATACGCAGTATTTT. This chain connects TRBV29-1 to TRBJ2-3; 7 positions agree with TRBD2. V shed 4 bases, J shed 1 base, and the junction held 8 bases outside the gene matches. The germline CDR1 and CDR2 sequences are SQVTM and ANQGSEA. The CDR3 consists of 15 residues.

The chain joins TRBV7-8 to TRBJ1-5, with 8 bases matching TRBD1. V lost 1 base, J lost 5 bases, and 4 bases stayed unmatched. From germline, CDR1 is SGHVS and CDR2 FQNEAQ. This CDR3 comprises 15 residues. CDR3 nucleotide sequence: TGTGCCAGCAGCTTAGAAGCAGGGGGCCATCAGCCCCAGCATTTT. Protein: CASSLEAGGHQPQHF. The complete variable domain, with remaining parts taken from reference TRBV7-8 and TRBJ1-5, reads GAGVSQSPRYKVAKRGQDVALRCDPISGHVSLFWYQQALGQGPEFLTYFQNEAQLDKSGLPSDRFFAERPEGSVSTLKIQRTQQEDSAVYLCASSLEAGGHQPQHFGDGTRLSIL.

The V gene is TRBV3-1 (or the pseudogene TRBV3-2), the J gene TRBJ2-7; a possible D gene is TRBD1 (6 bases). Germline loops: CDR1 LGHDT, CDR2 YNNKEL (reference sequence). V lost 1 base and J lost 4, with 17 bases in between. The CDR3 loop spans 16 amino acids. DNA for the CDR3: TGTGCCAGCAGCCAAGGCTCACCGACAGGAAGGTACGAGCAGTACTTC. This sequence encodes CASSQGSPTGRYEQYF.

The CDR3 reads CASSLRDGQGINYGYTF. The DNA for the CDR3 is TGTGCCAGCAGCCTACGAGACGGACAGGGTATCAACTATGGCTACACCTTC. This sequence joins TRBV7-9 and TRBJ1-2; 8 bases align to TRBD1. V shed 5 bases and J 2 bases; nucleotides not matched to a gene: 13. Looked up from germline, CDR1 is SEHNR and CDR2 is FQNEAQ (reference sequence). The CDR3 sequence is 17 residues long.

The chain has TRBV5-8 and TRBJ1-5; D unclear. From germline, CDR1 is SGHTS and CDR2 YDEGEE. The CDR3 loop spans 13 amino acids. Trimming took 4 bases from V and 0 from J, leaving 5 bases between them. The CDR3 region has the DNA TGTGCCAGCAGCCTTTATAGCAATCAGCCCCAGCATTTT. As protein: CASSLYSNQPQHF.

The rearrangement links TRBV27 to TRBJ1-1; D is possibly TRBD1 (6 bases). V shed 5 bases and J shed 4 bases, with 20 bases lying between them. The CDR3 runs to 16 residues. Germline-derived CDR1 and CDR2 are MNHEY and SMNVEV (reference sequence). Written as DNA, the CDR3 is TGTGCCAGCAGTCTCCGGGGGGCAGGTAGGAGCACTGAAGCTTTCTTT. It encodes CASSLRGAGRSTEAFF.

The chain recombines TRBV6-5 with TRBJ2-7; D unclear. CDR3 length: 11 residues. Trimming removed 7 bases at V and 3 bases at J, with 7 bases between. Germline CDR1 is MNHEY and CDR2 is SVGAGI. The DNA of the CDR3 is TGTGCCAGCATCAGCATCTACGAGCAGTACTTC. This codes for CASISIYEQYF.

The J gene is TRBJ2-1, the V gene TRBV7-3; D uncertain. This CDR3 is built from 12 residues. Germline values: CDR1 SGHTA, CDR2 FQGTGA. The V end lost 2 bases, the J end lost 5 bases, and 4 bases lay between the germline ends. CDR3 loop: CASSLGDNEQFF. The CDR3 nucleotides read TGTGCCAGCAGCTTAGGCGACAATGAGCAGTTCTTC.

The V and J genes are TRBV19 and TRBJ1-5, with 8 bases fitting TRBD1. Trimming cost V 10 bases and J 2 bases; bases outside gene matches: 16. The CDR3 has 17 amino acids. Germline V gene sequence: CDR1 LNHDA, CDR2 SQIVND (reference sequence). Here the CDR3 DNA reads TGTGCCACTAAGCCCGGGACAGGCCAAGGTGGCAATCAGCCCCAGCATTTT. Residues: CATKPGTGQGGNQPQHF.

The chain couples TRBV5-8 to TRBJ1-5; 8 bases are a match to TRBD1. Germline-derived CDR1 and CDR2 are SGHTS and YDEGEE. This CDR3 is built from 15 residues. V shed 5 bases, J shed 3 bases, and the junction held 7 bases outside the gene matches. In DNA form, the CDR3 reads TGTGCCAGCAGACTGGGACAGGTGTACAATCAGCCCCAGCATTTT. It encodes CASRLGQVYNQPQHF.

This CDR3 reads CASRGTAGETQYF. The CDR3 DNA follows: TGTGCCAGCAGGGGGACTGCCGGTGAGACCCAGTACTTC. V is TRBV2 and J is TRBJ2-5, with D possibly TRBD2 on 6 matching bases. CDR3 size: 13 residues. Looked up from germline, CDR1 is SNHLY and CDR2 is FYNNEI. V was trimmed by 6 bases and J by 5 bases, leaving 13 bases between them. Looking up the rest from reference TRBV2 and TRBJ2-5 gives the full variable domain: EPEVTQTPSHQVTQMGQEVILRCVPISNHLYFYWYRQILGQKVEFLVSFYNNEISEKSEIFDDQFSVERPDGSNFTLKIRSTKLEDSAMYFCASRGTAGETQYFGPGTRLLVL.

V gene TRBV3-1 (or the pseudogene TRBV3-2) combines with J gene TRBJ1-2; 7 bases align to TRBD1. The CDR3 has 15 amino acids. Looked up from germline, CDR1 is LGHDT and CDR2 is YNNKEL (reference sequence). The J segment lost 4 bases and the V segment lost 4 bases, leaving 9 bases of the junction unmatched. CDR3 nucleotide sequence: TGTGCCAGCAGCCCCGGGCGCCAGGGGGTCTATGGCTACACCTTC. Translating gives CASSPGRQGVYGYTF.

This chain joins TRBV2 and TRBJ1-2; a possible D gene is TRBD1 (6 bases). Germline V gene data show CDR1 as SNHLY and CDR2 as FYNNEI. CDR3 length equals 12 residues. V was shortened by 4 bases and J by 8 bases, with 11 bases between the two germline ends. CDR3 nucleotide sequence: TGTGCCAGCAGTGGCGGGGGCGAAGGCTACACCTTC. Translating it yields CASSGGGEGYTF.

The J gene is TRBJ2-2, the V gene TRBV7-6; 10 nucleotides agree with TRBD1. V dropped 5 bases and J dropped 6; count of bases not matched to a gene: 9. The V gene's germline CDR1 is SGHVS and CDR2 FNYEAQ. The CDR3 is made up of 16 amino acids. In DNA, the CDR3 is TGTGCCAGCAGCAAGGGACAGGGGTTGACAGCCGGGGAGCTGTTTTTT. Amino acid sequence: CASSKGQGLTAGELFF.

The rearrangement uses TRBV7-3 and TRBJ1-6; D is perhaps TRBD1 (6 bases). Germline V gene lookup returns CDR1 SGHTA and CDR2 FQGTGA. This CDR3 region has 16 residues. V was cut by 4 bases and J by 10 bases, with 20 bases left in between. This CDR3 reads CASSSGTPPKGSPLHF. CDR3 in DNA: TGTGCCAGCAGCTCCGGGACACCGCCAAAAGGATCACCCCTCCACTTT.

This chain connects TRBV7-3 to TRBJ2-7; 7 nucleotides agree with TRBD1. This CDR3 comprises 13 residues. Germline V lookup: CDR1 SGHTA, CDR2 FQGTGA. The junction had 4 bases not matched to a gene; V was cut back by 3 bases and J by 5 bases. CDR3 sequence reads: CASSLTGYNEQYF. In nucleotides, the CDR3 is TGTGCCAGCAGCTTGACAGGGTACAACGAGCAGTACTTC.

The chain is built from TRBV19 and TRBJ1-5; no reliable D call. Germline V gene lookup returns CDR1 LNHDA and CDR2 SQIVND (reference sequence). The length of the CDR3 is 12 residues. V lost 1 base, J lost 7 bases, and 5 bases lay in between. DNA of the CDR3: TGTGCCAGTAGTATAGGGTTGCAGCCCCAGCATTTT. Amino acids: CASSIGLQPQHF.